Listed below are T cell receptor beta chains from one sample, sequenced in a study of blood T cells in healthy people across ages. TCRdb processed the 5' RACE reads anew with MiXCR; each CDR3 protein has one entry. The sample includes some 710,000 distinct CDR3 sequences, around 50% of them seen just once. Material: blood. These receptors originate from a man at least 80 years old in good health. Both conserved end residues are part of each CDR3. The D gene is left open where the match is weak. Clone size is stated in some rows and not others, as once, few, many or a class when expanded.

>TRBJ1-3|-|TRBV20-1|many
CSARDPLSSGNTIYF
TGCAGTGCTAGAGATCCATTGAGCTCTGGAAACACCATATATTTT
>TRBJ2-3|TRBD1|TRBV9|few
CASSAGQSTDTQYF
TGTGCCAGCAGCGCGGGACAGAGCACAGATACGCAGTATTTT
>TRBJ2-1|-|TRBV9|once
CASSVRNEQFF
TGTGCCAGCAGCGTTAGGAATGAGCAGTTCTTC
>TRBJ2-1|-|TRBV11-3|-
CASSSTQGQSSYNEQFF
TGTGCCAGCAGCTCAACCCAGGGGCAGAGCTCCTACAATGAGCAGTTCTTC
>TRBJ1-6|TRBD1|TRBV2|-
CASSTQGAGNNSPLHF
TGTGCCAGCAGTACTCAGGGGGCGGGCAATAATTCACCCCTCCACTTT
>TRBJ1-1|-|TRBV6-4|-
CASSDTAQGEAFF
TGTGCCAGCAGTGACACCGCACAGGGTGAAGCTTTCTTT
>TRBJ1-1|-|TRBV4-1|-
CGSSQGTGGTEAFF
TGCGGCAGCAGCCAAGGTACGGGTGGAACTGAAGCTTTCTTT
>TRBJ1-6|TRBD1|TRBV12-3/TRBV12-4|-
CASSLRTGQDNSPLHF
TGTGCCAGCAGTTTACGGACAGGGCAGGACAATTCACCCCTCCACTTT
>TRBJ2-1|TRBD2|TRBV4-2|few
CASSQVLTSNDEQFF
TGTGCCAGCAGCCAAGTTTTGACTAGCAACGATGAGCAGTTCTTC
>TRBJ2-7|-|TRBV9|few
CASSVGVSAGEQYF
TGTGCCAGCAGCGTAGGGGTTAGCGCCGGCGAGCAGTACTTC
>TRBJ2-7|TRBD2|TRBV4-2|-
CASSHELAGSSYEQYF
TGTGCCAGCAGCCATGAGCTAGCGGGGAGCTCCTACGAGCAGTACTTC
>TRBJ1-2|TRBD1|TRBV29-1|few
CSVEETTGGAYGYTF
TGCAGCGTTGAAGAAACGACAGGGGGCGCCTATGGCTACACCTTC
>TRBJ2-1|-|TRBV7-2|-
CASSLILEQFF
TGTGCCAGCAGCTTAATACTTGAGCAGTTCTTC
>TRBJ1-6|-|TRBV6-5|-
CASSYTENSPLHF
TGTGCCAGCAGTTACACTGAAAATTCACCCCTCCACTTT
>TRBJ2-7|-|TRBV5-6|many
CASSSGEGRRAYEQYF
TGTGCCAGCAGCTCCGGGGAAGGGAGGAGGGCCTACGAGCAGTACTTC
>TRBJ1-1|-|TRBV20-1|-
CSASGRGHPNTEAFF
TGCAGTGCTAGTGGTCGCGGACACCCGAACACTGAAGCTTTCTTT
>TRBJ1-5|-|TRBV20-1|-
CSASSVLYNQPQHF
TGCAGTGCTAGTTCAGTCCTATACAATCAGCCCCAGCATTTT
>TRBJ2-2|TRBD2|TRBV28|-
CASSPRGAYGGGELFF
TGTGCCAGCAGTCCGCGGGGGGCATATGGAGGCGGGGAGCTGTTTTTT
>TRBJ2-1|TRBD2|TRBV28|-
CASSYTGRAYGEQFF
TGTGCCAGCAGTTACACTGGGAGGGCCTACGGTGAGCAGTTCTTC
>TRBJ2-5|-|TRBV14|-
CASSQVRAGQETQYF
TGTGCCAGCAGCCAAGTGCGAGCGGGTCAAGAGACCCAGTACTTC
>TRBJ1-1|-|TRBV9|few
CASSPRGQVNTEAFF
TGTGCCAGCAGCCCCAGAGGGCAGGTGAACACTGAAGCTTTCTTT
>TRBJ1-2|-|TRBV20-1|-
CSASHPEGYTF
TGCAGTGCTAGTCACCCCGAGGGCTACACCTTC
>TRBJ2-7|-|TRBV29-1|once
CSVVAGTYEQYF
TGCAGCGTTGTGGCAGGGACCTACGAGCAGTACTTC
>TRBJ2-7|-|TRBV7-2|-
CASSPNVEQYF
TGTGCCAGCAGCCCGAACGTCGAGCAGTACTTC
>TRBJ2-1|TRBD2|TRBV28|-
CATGLGWANEQFF
TGTGCCACGGGACTAGGGTGGGCGAATGAGCAGTTCTTC
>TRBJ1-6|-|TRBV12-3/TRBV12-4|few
CASRRAENSPLHF
TGTGCCAGCCGCAGGGCGGAGAATTCACCCCTCCACTTT
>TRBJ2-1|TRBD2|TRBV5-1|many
CASMTGGQGNEQFF
TGCGCCAGCATGACGGGAGGGCAAGGGAATGAGCAGTTCTTC
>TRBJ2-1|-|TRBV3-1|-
CASSQNWNEQFF
TGTGCCAGCAGCCAAAATTGGAATGAGCAGTTCTTC
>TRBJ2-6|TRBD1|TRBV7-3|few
CASSFRTGGSGANVLTF
TGTGCCAGCAGCTTCCGGACAGGGGGCTCTGGGGCCAACGTCCTGACTTTC
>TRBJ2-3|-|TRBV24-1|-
CATGSTTDTQYF
TGTGCCACCGGATCAACTACAGATACGCAGTATTTT
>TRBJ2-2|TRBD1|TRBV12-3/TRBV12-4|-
CASTQQGFGELFF
TGTGCCAGCACCCAACAGGGGTTCGGGGAGCTGTTTTTT
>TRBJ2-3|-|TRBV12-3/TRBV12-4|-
CASTPAEGFADTQYF
TGTGCCAGCACCCCTGCGGAAGGGTTCGCAGATACGCAGTATTTT
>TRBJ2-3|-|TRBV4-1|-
CASSGGPVSTDTQYF
TGCGCCAGCAGCGGGGGCCCAGTGAGCACAGATACGCAGTATTTT
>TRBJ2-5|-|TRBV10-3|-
CAITRDPQETQYF
TGTGCCATCACCCGAGATCCCCAAGAGACCCAGTACTTC
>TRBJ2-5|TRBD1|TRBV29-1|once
CSVGRGQGTQYF
TGCAGCGTTGGAAGGGGGCAGGGGACCCAGTACTTC
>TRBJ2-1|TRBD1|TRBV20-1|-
CSARPRDRGMVRSYNEQFF
TGCAGTGCTAGACCCCGGGACAGGGGGATGGTAAGGTCCTACAATGAGCAGTTCTTC
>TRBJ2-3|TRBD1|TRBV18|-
CASSPRQGAGTDTQYF
TGTGCCAGCTCACCGAGACAGGGGGCAGGAACAGATACGCAGTATTTT
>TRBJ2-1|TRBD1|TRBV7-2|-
CASSTERDRGLQFF
TGTGCCAGCAGCACCGAACGGGACAGGGGTTTGCAGTTCTTC
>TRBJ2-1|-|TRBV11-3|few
CASSPMGGHNEQFF
TGTGCCAGCAGCCCGATGGGCGGACACAATGAGCAGTTCTTC
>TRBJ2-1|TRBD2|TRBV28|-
CASSWTSGRALDYNEQFF
TGTGCCAGCAGTTGGACTAGCGGGAGGGCCTTGGATTACAATGAGCAGTTCTTC
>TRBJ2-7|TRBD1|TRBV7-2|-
CASSFRQGLYEQYF
TGTGCCAGCAGTTTTAGACAGGGATTATACGAGCAGTACTTC